This section outlines one T cell receptor beta chain sequence together with its context. Its cognate antigen is unknown. The trim removed 5 bases at V and 0 bases at J, leaving 7 bases unmatched. CDR3 length: 17 residues. Germline CDR1 reads MNHGY; CDR2 reads SAAAGT. TCRdb re-called the 5' RACE reads with MiXCR, one entry per CDR3 protein. The profile shows roughly 1,500,000 distinct CDR3 sequences, less than 35% of them singletons. This specimen comes from a study of identical twins. Study-wide results and caveats: Weaker excess sharing between twins was seen in beta out-of-frame sequences. Abundant cord blood beta clonotypes carried fewer insertions; memory repertoires showed none. Cross-sectional statistical analysis, not tracking of the same donors, underpinned the conclusions.

Donors uniformly comprised healthy Caucasians. The chain recombines TRBV6-8 with TRBJ2-2; 9 bases are shared with TRBD2. The sample was cord blood. This sequence was found in a newborn girl in good health. The CDR3, as DNA: TGTGCCAGCAGTAGTAGCGGGAGAAAGGCGAACACCGGGGAGCTGTTTTTT. This encodes CASSSSGRKANTGELFF.